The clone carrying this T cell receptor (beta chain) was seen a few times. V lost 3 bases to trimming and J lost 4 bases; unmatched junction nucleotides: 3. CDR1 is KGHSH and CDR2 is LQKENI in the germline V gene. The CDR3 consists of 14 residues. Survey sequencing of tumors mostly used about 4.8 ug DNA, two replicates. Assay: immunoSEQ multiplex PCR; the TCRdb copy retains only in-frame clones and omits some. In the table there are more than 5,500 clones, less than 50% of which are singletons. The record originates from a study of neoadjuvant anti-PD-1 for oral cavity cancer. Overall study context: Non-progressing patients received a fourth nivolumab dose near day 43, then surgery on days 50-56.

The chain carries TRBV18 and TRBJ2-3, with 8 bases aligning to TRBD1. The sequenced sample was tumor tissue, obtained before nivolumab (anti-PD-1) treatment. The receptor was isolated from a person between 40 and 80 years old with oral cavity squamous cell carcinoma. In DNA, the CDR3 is TGTGCCAGCTCACCGGGGACAGGTGCAGATACGCAGTATTTT. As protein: CASSPGTGADTQYF. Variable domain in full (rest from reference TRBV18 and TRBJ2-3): NAGVMQNPRHLVRRRGQEARLRCSPMKGHSHVYWYRQLPEEGLKFMVYLQKENIIDESGMPKERFSAEFPKEGPSILRIQQVVRGDSAAYFCASSPGTGADTQYFGPGTRLTVL.